This section outlines one T cell receptor (beta chain) sequence together with its context. What it recognizes is unknown. The sample comes from a study of cytomegalovirus exposure and HLA in healthy donors. CDR1 SGHTA and CDR2 FQGTGA come from the germline V gene. The CDR3 has 14 amino acids. Trimming cost V 9 bases and J 5 bases, with 16 bases left between them. PCR used 60 Vbeta primers and 13 Jbeta primers. The table came from immunoSEQ multiplex PCR; TCRdb's copy has only in-frame clones and leaves some out. The sample records more than 250,000 clones, approximately 90% being singletons. Overall study findings and caveats: An analysis done earlier found most TCR beta V segments productive about 90% or about 30% of the time. As was reported, the classifier diagnosed cytomegalovirus status with high specificity and sensitivity.

The TCR was taken from a woman aged 18 to 35 in good health and CMV-seronegative. Material: PBMCs. The rearrangement links TRBV7-3 to TRBJ2-2; D gene uncertain. Here the CDR3 DNA reads TGTGCCAGGCTCGAGTTAAAGTGGACCGGGGAGCTGTTTTTT. Translating gives CARLELKWTGELFF.